This T cell receptor (beta chain) was sequenced in a study of shared clonotypes between healthy human individuals. Data came from immunoSEQ multiplex PCR; TCRdb stores just in-frame clones and leaves some out. The sample consists of around 1.1 million clones, around three quarters of them appearing once. On this clone: Additional DNA sequences in this sample encode the identical CDR3.

Germline CDR1 KGHSH, CDR2 LQKENI. The CDR3 covers 12 residues. The ends were cut back, 3 bases at V and 6 bases at J, with 9 bases in the middle. The gene calls are TRBV18 and TRBJ2-7; tentatively, D is TRBD1 (6 bases). The TCR was taken from a man between 18 and 29 years old in good health. Some clones in this sample may be carry-over from other donors' samples. The sample comprised memory CD4+ T cells from PBMCs. Subset reported: CD45RA-negative fraction. Here the CDR3 DNA reads TGTGCCAGCTCACCGTCCAGGGGCGAGCAGTACTTC. Its translation: CASSPSRGEQYF.